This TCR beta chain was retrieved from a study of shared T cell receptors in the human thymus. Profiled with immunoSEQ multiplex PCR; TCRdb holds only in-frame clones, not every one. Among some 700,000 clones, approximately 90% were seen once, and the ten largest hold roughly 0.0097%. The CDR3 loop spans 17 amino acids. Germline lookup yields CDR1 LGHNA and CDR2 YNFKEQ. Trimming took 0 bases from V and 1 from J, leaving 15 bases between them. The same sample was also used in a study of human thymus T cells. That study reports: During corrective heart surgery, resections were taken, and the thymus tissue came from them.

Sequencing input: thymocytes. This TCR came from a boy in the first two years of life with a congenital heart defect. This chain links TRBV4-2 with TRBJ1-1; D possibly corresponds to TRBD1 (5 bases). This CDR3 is CASSQDGGNRGNTEAFF. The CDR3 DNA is TGTGCCAGCAGCCAAGATGGGGGGAACCGGGGGAACACTGAAGCTTTCTTT.